This T cell receptor (beta chain) was sequenced for a study of blood T cells in healthy people across ages. Using a J-beta primer mix together with a sample-barcoded 5' primer, a second PCR was run for roughly 6 to 11 cycles. TCRdb ran MiXCR on the 5' RACE reads and lists one entry per CDR3 protein. The sample lists around 1.5 million distinct CDR3 sequences, roughly 64% occurring once. Every sample yielded at least 6.5 million isolated PBMCs. The source of this sequence is a man younger than 30 in good health. The sequencing sample was made of blood.

The CDR3: CSVVWDRSYGYTF. The CDR3 region has the DNA TGCAGCGTTGTATGGGACAGGTCCTATGGCTACACCTTC. This chain uses TRBV29-1 with TRBJ1-2; 8 bases align to TRBD1. Germline V gene sequence: CDR1 SQVTM, CDR2 ANQGSEA. V lost 4 bases and J lost 4; bases outside the gene matches: 5. This CDR3 is 13 amino acids long.